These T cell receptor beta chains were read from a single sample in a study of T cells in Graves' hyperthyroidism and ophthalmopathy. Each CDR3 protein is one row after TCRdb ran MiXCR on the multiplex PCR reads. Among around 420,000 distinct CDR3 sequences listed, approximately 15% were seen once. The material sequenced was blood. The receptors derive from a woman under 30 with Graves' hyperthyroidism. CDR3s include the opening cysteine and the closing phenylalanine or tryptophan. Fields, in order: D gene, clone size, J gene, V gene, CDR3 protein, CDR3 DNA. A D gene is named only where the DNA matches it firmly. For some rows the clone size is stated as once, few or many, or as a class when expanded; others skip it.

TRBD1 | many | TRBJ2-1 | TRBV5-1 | CASRWGQLSSYNEQFF | TGCGCCAGCAGGTGGGGACAGTTGAGCTCCTACAATGAGCAGTTCTTC
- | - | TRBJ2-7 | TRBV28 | CASSGKGEQYF | TGTGCCAGCAGTGGGAAGGGCGAGCAGTACTTC
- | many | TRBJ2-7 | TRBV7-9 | CASSLWDGYEQYF | TGTGCCAGCAGCTTATGGGACGGATACGAGCAGTACTTC
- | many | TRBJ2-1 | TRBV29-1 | CSVDISTTSRNEQFF | TGCAGCGTTGATATCTCAACGACTAGTCGCAATGAGCAGTTCTTC
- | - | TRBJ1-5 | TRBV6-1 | CASSTESNQPQHF | TGTGCCAGCAGCACAGAGAGCAATCAGCCCCAGCATTTT
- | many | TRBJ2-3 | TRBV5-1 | CASTEPGDTQYF | TGCGCCAGCACAGAACCGGGAGATACGCAGTATTTT
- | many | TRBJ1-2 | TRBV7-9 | CASSLPTGGGGYTF | TGTGCCAGCAGCCTCCCCACAGGTGGTGGAGGCTACACCTTC
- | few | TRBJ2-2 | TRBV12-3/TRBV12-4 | CASSPQGPGGELFF | TGTGCCAGCAGTCCTCAGGGGCCAGGAGGGGAGCTGTTTTTT
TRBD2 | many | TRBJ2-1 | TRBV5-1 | CASSLPIAGVRDEQFF | TGCGCCAGCTCCCTCCCAATAGCGGGAGTGAGGGATGAGCAGTTCTTC
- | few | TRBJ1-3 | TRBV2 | CARQDNSGNTIYF | TGTGCCAGACAGGATAACTCTGGAAACACCATATATTTT
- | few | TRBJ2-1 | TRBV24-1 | CATSDGLRPYNEQFF | TGTGCCACCAGTGATGGGTTGAGACCGTACAATGAGCAGTTCTTC
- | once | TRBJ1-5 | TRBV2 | CASSAGIQPQHF | TGTGCCAGCAGTGCAGGGATTCAGCCCCAGCATTTT
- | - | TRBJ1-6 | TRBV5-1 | CASSLEGDLDSPLHF | TGCGCCAGCAGCTTGGAGGGTGATCTGGATTCACCCCTCCACTTT
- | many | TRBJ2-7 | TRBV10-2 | CASRGSSSDYEQYF | TGCGCCAGCAGGGGCAGCTCAAGCGACTACGAGCAGTACTTC
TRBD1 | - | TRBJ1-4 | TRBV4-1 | CASSQEDRLGEKLFF | TGCGCCAGCAGCCAAGAGGACAGGTTGGGTGAAAAACTGTTTTTT
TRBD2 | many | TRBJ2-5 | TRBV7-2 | CASSRLAGGLETQYF | TGTGCCAGCAGCCGACTAGCGGGGGGGCTGGAGACCCAGTACTTC
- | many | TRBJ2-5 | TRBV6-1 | CASSTQEQETQYF | TGTGCCAGCAGTACACAGGAGCAAGAGACCCAGTACTTC
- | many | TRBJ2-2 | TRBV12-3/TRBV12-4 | CASNIGGGTGELFF | TGTGCCAGCAACATAGGGGGGGGGACCGGGGAGCTGTTTTTT